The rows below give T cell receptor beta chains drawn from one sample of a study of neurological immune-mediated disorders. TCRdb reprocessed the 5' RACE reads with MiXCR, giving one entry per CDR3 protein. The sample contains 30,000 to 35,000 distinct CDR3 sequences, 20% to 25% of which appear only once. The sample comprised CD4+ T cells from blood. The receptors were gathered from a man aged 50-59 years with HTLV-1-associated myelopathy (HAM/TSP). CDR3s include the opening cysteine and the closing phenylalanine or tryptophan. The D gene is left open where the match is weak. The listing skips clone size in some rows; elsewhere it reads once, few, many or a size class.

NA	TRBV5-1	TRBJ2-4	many	TGCGCCAGCAGCTTGGCCTTTTCAGAAGCCAAAAACATTCAGTACTTC	CASSLAFSEAKNIQYF
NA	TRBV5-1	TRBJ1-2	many	TGCGCCAGCAGCTCTGCAGGGCTTGGCTACACCTTC	CASSSAGLGYTF
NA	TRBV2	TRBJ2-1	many	TGTGCCAGCAGTGAGGGGGTCCTTTACAATGAGCAGTTCTTC	CASSEGVLYNEQFF
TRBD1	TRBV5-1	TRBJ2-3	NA	TGCGCCAGCAGCTCTCAGGGGGCGCTTAGGGATACGCAGTATTTT	CASSSQGALRDTQYF
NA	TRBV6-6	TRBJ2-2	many	TGTGCCAGCAGTTACCCCCCGACAGTCCCTAGGGGCGGGGAGCTGTTTTTT	CASSYPPTVPRGGELFF
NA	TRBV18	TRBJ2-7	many	TGTGCCAGCTCACCACTCGGCCAGGGGTTATACGAGCAGTACTTC	CASSPLGQGLYEQYF
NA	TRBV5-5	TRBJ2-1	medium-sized	TGTGCCAGCAGCCCCCTGACCGGGAATGAGCAGTTCTTC	CASSPLTGNEQFF
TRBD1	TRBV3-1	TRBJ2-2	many	TGTGCCAGCAGCCAACAGGGGGCAGGCACCGGGGAGCTGTTTTTT	CASSQQGAGTGELFF
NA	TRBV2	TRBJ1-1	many	TGTGCCAGCAGTGAAGCGAGGGAAGCTTTCTTT	CASSEAREAFF
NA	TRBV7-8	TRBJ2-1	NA	TGTGCCAGCAGCCCCCTGGGGTGGGGTGCGACCTACAATGAGCAGTTCTTC	CASSPLGWGATYNEQFF
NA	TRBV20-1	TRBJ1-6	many	TGCAGTGCTAGGAGTCCGGGGGGGGAGTCACCCCTCCACTTT	CSARSPGGESPLHF
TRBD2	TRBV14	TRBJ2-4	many	TGTGCCAGCAGCCTAACACAGGGACTAGCGGGAACTGAGGCCAAAAACATTCAGTACTTC	CASSLTQGLAGTEAKNIQYF
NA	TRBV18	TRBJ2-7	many	TGTGCCAGCTCACCCGGGACTTCCTACGAGCAGTACTTC	CASSPGTSYEQYF
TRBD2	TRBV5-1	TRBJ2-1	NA	TGCGCCAGCAGCCGAAGCGGGGCGAGCTCCTACAATGAGCAGTTCTTC	CASSRSGASSYNEQFF
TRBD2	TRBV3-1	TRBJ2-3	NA	TGTGCCAGCAGCCAGCGGGGGGCAGATACGCAGTATTTT	CASSQRGADTQYF
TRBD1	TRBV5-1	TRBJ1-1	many	TGCGCCAGCAGCCCCGGACAGGCGGGAATGAACACTGAAGCTTTCTTT	CASSPGQAGMNTEAFF
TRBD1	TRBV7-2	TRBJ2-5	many	TGTGCCAGCAGCTACGGACAGGGCAAAGAGACCCAGTACTTC	CASSYGQGKETQYF
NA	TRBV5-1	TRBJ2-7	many	TGCGCCAGCAGCTTCGCCGCGGCAACCTACGAGCAGTACTTC	CASSFAAATYEQYF
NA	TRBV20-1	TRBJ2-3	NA	TGCAGTGCTAGAGATCTTGCAGGATCCACAGATACGCAGTATTTT	CSARDLAGSTDTQYF
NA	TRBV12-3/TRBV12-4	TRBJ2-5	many	TGTGCCAGCAGTTTAGGGGGGTGGGAGACCCAGTACTTC	CASSLGGWETQYF
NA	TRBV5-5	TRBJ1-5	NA	TGTGCCAGCAGCTTGGAACCCCATCAGCCCCAGCATTTT	CASSLEPHQPQHF